This TCR beta chain is drawn from a study of shared clonotypes between healthy human individuals. For the study at large: Donors were two women and a few men aged 18 to 49.

Study-wide results and caveats: Incomplete sequencing of sorted subsets was indicated by rarefaction despite large depth.

CD45RO negativity and positive selection for CCR7 defined naive CD8 cells, a population that excluded terminally differentiated effector memory CD45RA+ cells. About this clone: Its target is unknown.

Around 30,000 T cell genomes, or approximately 190 ng DNA, went into the sorted-subset replicate PCRs. This table comes from immunoSEQ multiplex PCR, and its TCRdb copy is limited to in-frame clones, with some not included. The repertoire holds hundreds of thousands of clones, with about 95% as singletons. Germline assignment: CDR1 SQVTM and CDR2 ANQGSEA. The CDR3 covers 13 residues. The junction had 3 bases not matched to a gene; V was cut back by 7 bases and J by 3 bases. This chain links TRBV29-1 with TRBJ2-2; 9 bases are shared with TRBD2. The receptor was isolated from a woman aged 25 to 45 in good health. The sample was naive CD8+ T cells sorted from blood. The CDR3 here is CSASGRYTGELFF. CDR3 in DNA: TGCAGCGCCAGCGGGAGGTACACCGGGGAGCTGTTTTTT.